This T cell receptor beta chain is from a study of blood T cell repertoires in COVID-19. As for the study in general: The analysed material was cDNA or gDNA that came from T cells, B-cell-depleted T cells, or PBMCs.

Data came from immunoSEQ multiplex PCR; TCRdb stores just in-frame clones and leaves some out. The sample yields around 72,000 clones, more than 75% seen once. Germline CDR1 is MDHEN and CDR2 is SYDVKM. Unmatched junction bases numbered 8, after V lost 9 bases and J lost 6 bases. The length of the CDR3 is 13 residues. This TCR derives from a man aged 50-60 years with active COVID-19. The sequencing sample was made of peripheral blood. This chain joins TRBV28 and TRBJ1-1; 9 bases are a match to TRBD1. CDR3 bases: TGTGCCAGTATCCCGGGACAGGGTGCTGAAGCTTTCTTT. This gives the protein CASIPGQGAEAFF.